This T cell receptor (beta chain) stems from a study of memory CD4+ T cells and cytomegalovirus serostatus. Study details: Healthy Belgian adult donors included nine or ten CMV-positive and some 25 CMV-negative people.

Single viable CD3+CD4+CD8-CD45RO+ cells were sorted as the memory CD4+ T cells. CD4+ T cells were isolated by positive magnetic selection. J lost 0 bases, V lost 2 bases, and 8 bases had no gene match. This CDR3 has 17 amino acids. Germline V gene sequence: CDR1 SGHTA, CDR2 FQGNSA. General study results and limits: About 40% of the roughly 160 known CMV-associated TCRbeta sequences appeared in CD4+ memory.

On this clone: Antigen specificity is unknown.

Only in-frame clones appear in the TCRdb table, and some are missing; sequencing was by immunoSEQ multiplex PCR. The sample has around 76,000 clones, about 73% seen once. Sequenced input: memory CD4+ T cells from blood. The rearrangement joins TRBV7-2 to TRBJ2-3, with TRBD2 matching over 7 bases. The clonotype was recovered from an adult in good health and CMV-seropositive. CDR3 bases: TGTGCCAGCAGCTTATGGTCTAGCGGTGCTAGCACAGATACGCAGTATTTT. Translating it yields CASSLWSSGASTDTQYF.